These 10 T cell receptor beta chains were sequenced from one sample in a study of T cell responses to AZD1222 COVID-19 vaccine. Profiled with immunoSEQ multiplex PCR; TCRdb holds only in-frame clones, not every one. The sample lists 120,000 or so clones, about nine tenths occurring once. Sequencing used peripheral blood, obtained on day 0 of AZD1222 vaccination. Receptors were obtained from an adult in good health.

The rearrangement links TRBV5-1 to TRBJ2-5; D call uncertain. CDR1 is SGHRS, CDR2 YFSETQ, per germline. Trimming shortened V by 1 base and J by 2 bases, and 9 bases separated the two germline ends. The CDR3 consists of 14 residues. The DNA for the CDR3 is TGCGCCAGCAGCTTGTCACAGTTTCAAGAGACCCAGTACTTC. It translates to CASSLSQFQETQYF. Full variable domain (outside the CDR3, taken from reference TRBV5-1 and TRBJ2-5): KAGVTQTPRYLIKTRGQQVTLSCSPISGHRSVSWYQQTPGQGLQFLFEYFSETQRNKGNFPGRFSGRQFSNSRSEMNVSTLELGDSALYLCASSLSQFQETQYFGPGTRLLVL.

This clone occurred once. This sequence joins TRBV7-2 and TRBJ2-2, with a possible D match to TRBD2 (6 bases). Germline loops: CDR1 SGHTA, CDR2 FQGNSA. Trimming left V 5 bases short and J 5 bases short, with 21 bases between. The CDR3 contains 17 residues. CDR3 region: CASSARHGGNLTGELFF. CDR3 in DNA: TGTGCCAGCAGCGCCCGCCACGGGGGTAATCTGACCGGGGAGCTGTTTTTT.

This chain uses TRBV5-4 with TRBJ1-5; 10 bases align to TRBD1. The V gene end was trimmed by 4 bases and the J gene end by 5 bases; junction bases not matched to a gene: 6. Germline-derived CDR1 and CDR2 are SGHNT and YYREEE (reference sequence). The CDR3 loop spans 15 amino acids. The CDR3: CASSTGTGVDQPQHF. The CDR3 DNA follows: TGTGCCAGCAGCACCGGGACAGGGGTTGATCAGCCCCAGCATTTT.

CDR3 nucleotides: TGCAGTGCTAGTTTGGTAGCGGGGGGTACGGGGCAGTACTTC. This encodes CSASLVAGGTGQYF. This chain joins TRBV20-1 and TRBJ2-7, with 10 bases that match TRBD2. CDR3 length: 14 amino acids. From germline, CDR1 is DFQATT and CDR2 SNEGSKA (reference sequence). V was pared by 3 bases and J by 9 bases, with 11 bases of the junction left unmatched.

This clone appeared once. The J gene is TRBJ2-3, the V gene TRBV9; D call uncertain. Trimming removed 0 bases at V and 4 bases at J, with 18 bases between. Germline CDR1 and CDR2: SGDLS and YYNGEE. The CDR3 runs 17 residues. The chain's CDR3 is CASSVGTDQGKADTQYF. CDR3 sequence (DNA): TGTGCCAGCAGCGTAGGCACAGACCAAGGAAAGGCAGATACGCAGTATTTT.

The chain combines TRBV7-2 with TRBJ1-6; D call uncertain. This CDR3 is 15 amino acids long. The V end lost 4 bases, the J end lost 0 bases, and 7 bases lay between the germline ends. Germline CDR1 SGHTA, CDR2 FQGNSA. DNA of the CDR3: TGTGCCAGCAGCTCCCAGAACTCCTATAATTCACCCCTCCACTTT. Protein: CASSSQNSYNSPLHF. The variable domain in full, with the rest retrieved from reference TRBV7-2 and TRBJ1-6, is GAGVSQSPSNKVTEKGKDVELRCDPISGHTALYWYRQSLGQGLEFLIYFQGNSAPDKSGLPSDRFSAERTGGSVSTLTIQRTQQEDSAVYLCASSSQNSYNSPLHFGNGTRLTVT.

This clone is a singleton in its sample. The V and J genes are TRBV19 and TRBJ2-1; a weak D match, TRBD2 (6 bases). The germline V gene has CDR1 LNHDA and CDR2 SQIVND (reference sequence). CDR3 length equals 18 residues. The ends were cut back, 7 bases at V and 4 bases at J, with 26 bases in the middle. Here the CDR3 DNA reads TGTGCCAGTACCCCAAGGGCCGTAGCTAGCGTGGGGTACAATGAGCAGTTCTTC. Its protein product is CASTPRAVASVGYNEQFF.

The rearrangement joins TRBV4-1 to TRBJ2-2; 9 nucleotides align to TRBD2. Unmatched junction bases numbered 18, after V lost 4 bases and J lost 0 bases. Germline-derived CDR1 and CDR2 are MGHRA and YSYEKL. The length of the CDR3 is 21 residues. CDR3 sequence: CASSLHHSGLIAGANTGELFF. In DNA, the CDR3 is TGCGCCAGCAGCCTACACCACTCCGGCCTAATAGCGGGAGCGAACACCGGGGAGCTGTTTTTT.

This clone has just one count. This chain links TRBV19 with TRBJ1-4; D uncertain. The CDR3 sequence is 13 residues long. Trimming cost V 3 bases and J 6 bases, with 8 bases left between them. CDR1 LNHDA and CDR2 SQIVND come from the germline V gene (reference sequence). The CDR3 nucleotides are TGTGCCAGTAGTATTTCGCTATATGAAAAACTGTTTTTT. Translation gives CASSISLYEKLFF.

This rearrangement joins TRBV19 to TRBJ2-1, with a weak D call TRBD2 (6 bases). V was shortened by 2 bases and J by 9 bases, with 11 bases between the two germline ends. The CDR3 length is 13 residues. The V gene's germline CDR1 is LNHDA and CDR2 SQIVND (reference sequence). In DNA form, the CDR3 reads TGTGCCAGTAGTATATCGCGGGGCGGTGAGCAGTTCTTC. Its protein is CASSISRGGEQFF.